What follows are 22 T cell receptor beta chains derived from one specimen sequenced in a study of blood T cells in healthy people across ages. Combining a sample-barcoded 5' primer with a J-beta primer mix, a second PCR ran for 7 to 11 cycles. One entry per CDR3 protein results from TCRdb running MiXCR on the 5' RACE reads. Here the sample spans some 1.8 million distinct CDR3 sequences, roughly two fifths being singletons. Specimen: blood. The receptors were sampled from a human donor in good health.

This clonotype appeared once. CDR3 nucleotide sequence: TGCAGTGCTAGGAAAGGGGCGTTAGGAGATATTCAGTACTTC. Translation gives CSARKGALGDIQYF. The V call is TRBV20-1, the J call TRBJ2-4, with TRBD1 as a possible D gene (5 bases). Trimming cost V 3 bases and J 10 bases, with 19 bases left between them. CDR3 length equals 14 residues. The germline gives CDR1 DFQATT, CDR2 SNEGSKA (reference sequence).

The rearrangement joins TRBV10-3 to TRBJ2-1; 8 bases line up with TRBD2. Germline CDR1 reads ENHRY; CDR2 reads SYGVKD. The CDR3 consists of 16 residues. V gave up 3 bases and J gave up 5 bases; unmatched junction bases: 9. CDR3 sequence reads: CAISEPGGPRNNEQFF. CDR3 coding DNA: TGTGCCATCAGTGAACCGGGGGGGCCTCGGAACAATGAGCAGTTCTTC.

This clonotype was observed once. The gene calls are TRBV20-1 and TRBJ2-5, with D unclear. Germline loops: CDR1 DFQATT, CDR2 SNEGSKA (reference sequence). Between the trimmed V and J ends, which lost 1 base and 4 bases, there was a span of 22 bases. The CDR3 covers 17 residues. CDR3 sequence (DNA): TGCAGTGCTAGAGGGGTTGTTGGAGCGTTCCTTGGAGAGACCCAGTACTTC. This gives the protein CSARGVVGAFLGETQYF.

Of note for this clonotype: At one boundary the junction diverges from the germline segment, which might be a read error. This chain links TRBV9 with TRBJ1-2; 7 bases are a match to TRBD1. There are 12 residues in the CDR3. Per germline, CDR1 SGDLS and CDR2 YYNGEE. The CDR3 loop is CARSVGGAGYTF. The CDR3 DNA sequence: TGTGCCAGGAGCGTAGGGGGCGCCGGCTACACCTTC.

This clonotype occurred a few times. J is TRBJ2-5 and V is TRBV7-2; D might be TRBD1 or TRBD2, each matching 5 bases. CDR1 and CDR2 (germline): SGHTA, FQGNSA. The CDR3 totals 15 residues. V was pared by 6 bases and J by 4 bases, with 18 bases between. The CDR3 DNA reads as TGTGCCAGCAGACAAATGAGTGGGGGTGGAGAGACCCAGTACTTC. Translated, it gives CASRQMSGGGETQYF.

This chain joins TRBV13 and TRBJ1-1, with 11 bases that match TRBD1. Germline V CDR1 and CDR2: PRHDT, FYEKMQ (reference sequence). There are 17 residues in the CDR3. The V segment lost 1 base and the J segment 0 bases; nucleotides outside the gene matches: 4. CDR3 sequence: CASSLVGTGGMNTEAFF. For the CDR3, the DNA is TGTGCCAGCAGCTTAGTGGGGACAGGGGGGATGAACACTGAAGCTTTCTTT.

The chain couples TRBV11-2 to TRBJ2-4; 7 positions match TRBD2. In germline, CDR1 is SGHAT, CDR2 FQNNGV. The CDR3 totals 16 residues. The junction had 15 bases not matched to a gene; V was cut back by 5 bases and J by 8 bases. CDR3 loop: CASSPQSQGGRDIQYF. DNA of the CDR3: TGTGCCAGCAGCCCCCAGTCTCAGGGAGGGCGTGACATTCAGTACTTC. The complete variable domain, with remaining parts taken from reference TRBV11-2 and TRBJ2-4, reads EAGVAQSPRYKIIEKRQSVAFWCNPISGHATLYWYQQILGQGPKLLIQFQNNGVVDDSQLPKDRFSAERLKGVDSTLKIQPAKLEDSAVYLCASSPQSQGGRDIQYFGAGTRLSVL.

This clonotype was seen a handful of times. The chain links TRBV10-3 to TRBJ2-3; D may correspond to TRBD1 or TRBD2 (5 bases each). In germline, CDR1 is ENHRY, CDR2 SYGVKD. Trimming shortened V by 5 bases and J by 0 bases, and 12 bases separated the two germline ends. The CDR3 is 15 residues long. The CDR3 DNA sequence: TGTGCCATCAGTCCGGGGCACCCAAGCACAGATACGCAGTATTTT. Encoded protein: CAISPGHPSTDTQYF.

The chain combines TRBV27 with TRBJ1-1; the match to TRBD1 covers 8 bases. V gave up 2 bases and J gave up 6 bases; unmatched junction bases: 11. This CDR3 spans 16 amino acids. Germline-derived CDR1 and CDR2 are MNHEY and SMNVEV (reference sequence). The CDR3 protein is CASSLGVGQGAPEAFF. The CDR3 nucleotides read TGTGCCAGCAGTTTAGGGGTAGGGCAGGGGGCGCCTGAAGCTTTCTTT.

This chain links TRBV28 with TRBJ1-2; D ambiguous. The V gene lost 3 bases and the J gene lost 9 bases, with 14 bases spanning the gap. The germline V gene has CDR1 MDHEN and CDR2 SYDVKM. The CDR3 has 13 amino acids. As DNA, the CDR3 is TGTGCCAGCAGTTTTACGGCATTTGACAGCTACACCTTC. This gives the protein CASSFTAFDSYTF.

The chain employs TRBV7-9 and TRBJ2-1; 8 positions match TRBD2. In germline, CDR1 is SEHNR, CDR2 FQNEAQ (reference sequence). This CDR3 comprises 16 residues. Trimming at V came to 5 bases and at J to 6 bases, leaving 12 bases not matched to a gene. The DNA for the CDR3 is TGTGCCAGCAGCGGACCGTGGCGGGGGGCCCCCAATGAGCAGTTCTTC. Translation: CASSGPWRGAPNEQFF. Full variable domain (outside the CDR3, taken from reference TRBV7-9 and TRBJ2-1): DTGVSQNPRHKITKRGQNVTFRCDPISEHNRLYWYRQTLGQGPEFLTYFQNEAQLEKSRLLSDRFSAERPKGSFSTLEIQRTEQGDSAMYLCASSGPWRGAPNEQFFGPGTRLTVL.

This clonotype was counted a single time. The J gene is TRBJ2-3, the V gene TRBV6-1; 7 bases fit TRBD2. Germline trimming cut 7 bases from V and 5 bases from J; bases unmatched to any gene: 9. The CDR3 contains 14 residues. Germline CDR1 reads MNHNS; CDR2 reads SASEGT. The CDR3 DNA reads TGTGCCAGCACCTGGGGGGGGGAAGAAGATACGCAGTATTTT. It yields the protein CASTWGGEEDTQYF.

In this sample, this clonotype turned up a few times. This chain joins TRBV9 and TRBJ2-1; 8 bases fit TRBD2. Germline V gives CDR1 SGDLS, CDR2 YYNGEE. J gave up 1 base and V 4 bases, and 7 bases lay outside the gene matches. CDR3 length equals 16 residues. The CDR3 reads CASSPAAGGSYNEQFF. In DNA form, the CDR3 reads TGTGCCAGCAGCCCCGCGGCGGGGGGATCCTACAATGAGCAGTTCTTC.

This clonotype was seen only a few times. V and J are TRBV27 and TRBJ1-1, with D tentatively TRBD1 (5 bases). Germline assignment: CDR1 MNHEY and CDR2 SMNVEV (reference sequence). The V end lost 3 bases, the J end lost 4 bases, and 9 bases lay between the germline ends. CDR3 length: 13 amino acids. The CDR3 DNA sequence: TGTGCCAGCAGTTTCAGGGAACCCACTGAAGCTTTCTTT. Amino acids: CASSFREPTEAFF.

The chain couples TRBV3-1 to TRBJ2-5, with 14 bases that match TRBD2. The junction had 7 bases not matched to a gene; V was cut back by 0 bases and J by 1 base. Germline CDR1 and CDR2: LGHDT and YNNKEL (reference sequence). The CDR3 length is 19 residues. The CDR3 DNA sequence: TGTGCCAGCAGCCAAGATTCGCGGACTAGCGGGGGGTCCCAAGAGACCCAGTACTTC. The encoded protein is CASSQDSRTSGGSQETQYF.

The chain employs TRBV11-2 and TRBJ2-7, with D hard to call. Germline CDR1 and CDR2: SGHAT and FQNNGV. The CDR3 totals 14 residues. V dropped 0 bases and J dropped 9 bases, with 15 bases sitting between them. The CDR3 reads CASSLDQRLRGQYF. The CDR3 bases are TGTGCCAGCAGCTTAGATCAAAGGCTTCGTGGGCAGTACTTC. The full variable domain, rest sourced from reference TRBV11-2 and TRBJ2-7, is EAGVAQSPRYKIIEKRQSVAFWCNPISGHATLYWYQQILGQGPKLLIQFQNNGVVDDSQLPKDRFSAERLKGVDSTLKIQPAKLEDSAVYLCASSLDQRLRGQYFGPGTRLTVT.

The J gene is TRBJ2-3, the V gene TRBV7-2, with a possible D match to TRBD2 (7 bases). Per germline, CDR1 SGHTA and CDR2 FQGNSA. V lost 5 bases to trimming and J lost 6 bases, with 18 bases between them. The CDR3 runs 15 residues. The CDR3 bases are TGTGCCAGCAGCCATGTCCGGGGGGCCAGGGATACGCAGTATTTT. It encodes CASSHVRGARDTQYF.

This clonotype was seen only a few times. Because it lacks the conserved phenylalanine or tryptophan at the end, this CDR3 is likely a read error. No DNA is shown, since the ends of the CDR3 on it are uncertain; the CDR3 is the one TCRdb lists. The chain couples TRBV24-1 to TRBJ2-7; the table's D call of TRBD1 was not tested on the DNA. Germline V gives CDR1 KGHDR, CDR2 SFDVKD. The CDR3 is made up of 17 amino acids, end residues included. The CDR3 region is CATSASPTGHRQLRAVL.

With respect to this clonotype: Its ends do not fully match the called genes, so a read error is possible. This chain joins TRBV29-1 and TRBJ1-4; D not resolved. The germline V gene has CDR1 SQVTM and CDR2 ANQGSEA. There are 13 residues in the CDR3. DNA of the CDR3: TGCAGCGTTGTATGGCAGTCAGGTGAAGAACTGTTTTTT. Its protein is CSVVWQSGEELFF.

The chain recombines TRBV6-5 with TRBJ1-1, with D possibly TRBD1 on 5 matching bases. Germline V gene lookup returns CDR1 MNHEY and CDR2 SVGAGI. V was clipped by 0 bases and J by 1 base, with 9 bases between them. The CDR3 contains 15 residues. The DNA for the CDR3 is TGTGCCAGCAGTTACTCCTCGACAGCGAACACTGAAGCTTTCTTT. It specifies CASSYSSTANTEAFF.

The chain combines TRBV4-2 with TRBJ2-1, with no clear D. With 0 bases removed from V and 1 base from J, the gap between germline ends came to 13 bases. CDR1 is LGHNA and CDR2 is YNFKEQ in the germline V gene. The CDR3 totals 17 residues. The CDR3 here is CASSQDLSPDSYNEQFF. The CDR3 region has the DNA TGTGCCAGCAGCCAAGATCTGTCCCCGGATTCCTACAATGAGCAGTTCTTC.

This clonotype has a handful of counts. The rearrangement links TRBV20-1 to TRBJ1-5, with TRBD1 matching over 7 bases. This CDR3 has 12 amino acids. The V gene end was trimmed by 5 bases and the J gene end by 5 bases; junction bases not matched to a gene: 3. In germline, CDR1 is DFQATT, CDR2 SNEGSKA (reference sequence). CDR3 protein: CSAPRGDQPQHF. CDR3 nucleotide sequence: TGCAGTGCTCCCAGGGGGGATCAGCCCCAGCATTTT.